The 7 T cell receptor beta chains below come from one sample, sequenced in a study of T cell repertoires in cytomegalovirus infection. TCRdb recomputed calls from the reads with MiXCR, one row per CDR3 protein. This sample has fewer than 300,000 distinct CDR3 sequences, with roughly 24% found just once. The sample was PBMCs. The receptors shown here come from a human donor in good health (CMV status not recorded). Some clones in this sample may be carry-over from other donors' samples.

In this sample, this clonotype turned up a few times. J is TRBJ2-3 and V is TRBV7-2; a weak D match, TRBD2 (5 bases). V lost 5 bases to trimming and J lost 10 bases, with 10 bases between them. CDR3 size: 11 residues. CDR1 SGHTA and CDR2 FQGNSA come from the germline V gene. The CDR3 bases are TGTGCCAGCAGCAAGGACTCTCCGCAGTATTTT. It yields the protein CASSKDSPQYF.

V is TRBV7-2 and J is TRBJ1-6; 12 bases match TRBD1. Unmatched junction bases numbered 3, after V lost 5 bases and J lost 10 bases. The CDR3 has 14 amino acids. The germline CDR1 and CDR2 sequences are SGHTA and FQGNSA. DNA of the CDR3: TGTGCCAGCAGCGGGACAGGGGGCGAGTCACCCCTCCACTTT. This gives the protein CASSGTGGESPLHF.

This chain links TRBV7-2 with TRBJ1-2; TRBD1 aligns across 7 bases. Germline V gives CDR1 SGHTA, CDR2 FQGNSA. The trim removed 5 bases at V and 3 bases at J, leaving 6 bases unmatched. This CDR3 region has 14 residues. The DNA for the CDR3 is TGTGCCAGCAGCGCCCGGGACAGATACTATGGCTACACCTTC. Translation: CASSARDRYYGYTF.

This clonotype was counted many times. The rearrangement uses TRBV7-2 and TRBJ2-3; D not resolved. The germline V gene encodes CDR1 SGHTA and CDR2 FQGNSA. CDR3 length equals 13 residues. Trimming shortened V by 4 bases and J by 4 bases, and 9 bases separated the two germline ends. The CDR3, as DNA: TGTGCCAGCAGCTCAAGACTCTCAGATACGCAGTATTTT. Translating gives CASSSRLSDTQYF.

A few counts support this clonotype. The chain couples TRBV2 to TRBJ2-3, with TRBD1 matching 9 bases. Germline V lookup: CDR1 SNHLY, CDR2 FYNNEI. With V trimmed by 5 bases and J by 4 bases, 7 bases remained unmatched. The CDR3 is made up of 15 amino acids. This CDR3 is CASSPGTGYADTQYF. For the CDR3, the DNA is TGTGCCAGCAGTCCCGGGACAGGGTACGCAGATACGCAGTATTTT.

This rearrangement joins TRBV10-3 to TRBJ2-1; tentative D call: TRBD2 (6 bases). The V end was cut by 3 bases, the J end by 4 bases, with 13 bases between. The CDR3 is 15 amino acids. Germline CDR1 reads ENHRY; CDR2 reads SYGVKD. The DNA for the CDR3 is TGTGCCATCAGTGAAGCGCTTGGGACTTACAATGAGCAGTTCTTC. Protein: CAISEALGTYNEQFF.

This clonotype has a handful of counts. This chain links TRBV5-1 with TRBJ2-3, with 7 bases fitting TRBD1. Germline V gene sequence: CDR1 SGHRS, CDR2 YFSETQ. The ends lost 4 bases at V and 2 bases at J; junction bases unmatched: 4. The CDR3 length is 14 residues. The CDR3 here is CASSPGTATDTQYF. CDR3 DNA: TGCGCCAGCAGCCCGGGGACAGCCACAGATACGCAGTATTTT.